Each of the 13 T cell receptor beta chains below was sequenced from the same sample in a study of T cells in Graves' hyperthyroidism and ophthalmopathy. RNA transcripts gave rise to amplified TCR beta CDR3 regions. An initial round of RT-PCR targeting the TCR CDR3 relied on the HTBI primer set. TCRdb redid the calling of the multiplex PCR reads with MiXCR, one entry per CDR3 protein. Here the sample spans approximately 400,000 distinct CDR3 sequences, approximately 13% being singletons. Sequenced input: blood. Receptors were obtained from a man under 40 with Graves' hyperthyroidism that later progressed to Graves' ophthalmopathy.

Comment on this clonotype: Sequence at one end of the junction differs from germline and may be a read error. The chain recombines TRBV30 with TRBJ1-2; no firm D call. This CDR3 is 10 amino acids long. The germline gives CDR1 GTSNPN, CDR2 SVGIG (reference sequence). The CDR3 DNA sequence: TGTGCCTGGAGGTTGGCTGGCTCCACCTTC. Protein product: CAWRLAGSTF.

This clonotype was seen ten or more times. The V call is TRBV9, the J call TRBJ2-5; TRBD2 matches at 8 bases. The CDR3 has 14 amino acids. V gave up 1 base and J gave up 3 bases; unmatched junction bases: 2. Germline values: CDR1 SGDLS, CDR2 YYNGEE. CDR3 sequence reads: CASSVSGGEETQYF. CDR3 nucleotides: TGTGCCAGCAGCGTATCGGGGGGGGAAGAGACCCAGTACTTC.

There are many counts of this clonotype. CDR3 loop: CASSRVADTQYF. CDR3 nucleotide sequence: TGTGCCAGCAGCAGGGTGGCAGATACGCAGTATTTT. This rearrangement joins TRBV11-3 to TRBJ2-3; D is unclear. The CDR3 consists of 12 residues. Germline V gene lookup returns CDR1 SGHNT and CDR2 YENEEA. The ends were cut back, 5 bases at V and 4 bases at J, with 7 bases in the middle.

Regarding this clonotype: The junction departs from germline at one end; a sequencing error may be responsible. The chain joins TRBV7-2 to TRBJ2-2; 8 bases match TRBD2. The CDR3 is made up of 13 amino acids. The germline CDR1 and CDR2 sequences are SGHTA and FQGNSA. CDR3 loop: CASLGGADGELIF. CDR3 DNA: TGTGCCAGTCTCGGGGGGGCGGACGGGGAGCTGATTTTT.

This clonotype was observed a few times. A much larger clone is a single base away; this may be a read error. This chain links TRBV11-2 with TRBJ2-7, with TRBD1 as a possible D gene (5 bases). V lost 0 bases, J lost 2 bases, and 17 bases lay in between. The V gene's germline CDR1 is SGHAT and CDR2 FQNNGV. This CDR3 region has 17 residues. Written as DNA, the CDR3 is TGTGCCAGCAGCTTAGAAGATAGGGGCCAGGTGGCCTACGAGCAGTACTTC. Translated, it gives CASSLEDRGQVAYEQYF.

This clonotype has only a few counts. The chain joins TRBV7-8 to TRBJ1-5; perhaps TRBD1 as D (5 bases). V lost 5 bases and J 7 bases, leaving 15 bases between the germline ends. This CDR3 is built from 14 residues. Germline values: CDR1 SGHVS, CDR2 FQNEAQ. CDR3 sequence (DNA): TGTGCCAGCAGCATTAACAGGAGGCAGCAGCCCCAGCATTTT. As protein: CASSINRRQQPQHF.

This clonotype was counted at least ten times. CDR3 nucleotide sequence: TGCAGTGCCCCACGGGTTTCTATCTACAATGAGCAGTTCTTC. Translation gives CSAPRVSIYNEQFF. This rearrangement joins TRBV20-1 to TRBJ2-1; D is unclear. The CDR3 totals 14 residues. Germline V gene data show CDR1 as DFQATT and CDR2 as SNEGSKA (reference sequence). Deletions cut 6 bases from V and 3 bases from J, with 15 bases between.

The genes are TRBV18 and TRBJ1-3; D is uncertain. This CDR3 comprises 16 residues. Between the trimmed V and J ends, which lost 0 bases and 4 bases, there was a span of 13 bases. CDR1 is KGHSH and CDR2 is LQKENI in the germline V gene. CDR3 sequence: CASSPPHPKAGNTIYF. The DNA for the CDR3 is TGTGCCAGCTCACCACCGCACCCAAAGGCCGGAAACACCATATATTTT.

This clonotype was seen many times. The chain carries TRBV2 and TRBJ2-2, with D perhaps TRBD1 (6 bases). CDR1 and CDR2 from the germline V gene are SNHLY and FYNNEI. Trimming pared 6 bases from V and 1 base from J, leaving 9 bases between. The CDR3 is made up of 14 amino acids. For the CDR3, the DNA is TGTGCCAGCAGACTGACAGGGAACACCGGGGAGCTGTTTTTT. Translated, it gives CASRLTGNTGELFF.

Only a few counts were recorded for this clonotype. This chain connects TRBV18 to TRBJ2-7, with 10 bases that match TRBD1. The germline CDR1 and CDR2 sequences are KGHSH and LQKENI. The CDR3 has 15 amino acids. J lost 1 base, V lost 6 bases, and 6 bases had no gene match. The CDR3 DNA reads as TGTGCCAGCTCCCAAGACAGGGGGCTTTCCTACGAGCAGTACTTC. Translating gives CASSQDRGLSYEQYF.

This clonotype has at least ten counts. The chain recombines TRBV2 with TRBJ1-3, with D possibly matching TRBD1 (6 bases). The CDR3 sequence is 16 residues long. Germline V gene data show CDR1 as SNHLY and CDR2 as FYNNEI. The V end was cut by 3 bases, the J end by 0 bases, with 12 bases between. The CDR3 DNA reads TGTGCCAGCAGTGAGTGGGACATGTTCTCTGGAAACACCATATATTTT. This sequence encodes CASSEWDMFSGNTIYF.

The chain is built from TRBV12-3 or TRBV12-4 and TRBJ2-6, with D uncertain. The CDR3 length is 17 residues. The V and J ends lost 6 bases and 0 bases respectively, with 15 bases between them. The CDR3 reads CASRPDGRPSGANVLTF. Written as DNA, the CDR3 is TGTGCCAGCAGACCCGATGGACGGCCCTCTGGGGCCAACGTCCTGACTTTC.

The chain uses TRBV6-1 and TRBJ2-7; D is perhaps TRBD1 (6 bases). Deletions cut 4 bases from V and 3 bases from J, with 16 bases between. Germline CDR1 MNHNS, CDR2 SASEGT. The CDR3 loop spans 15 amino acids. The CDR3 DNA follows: TGTGCCAGCAGTGGGGACACAGGCCCAATCTACGAGCAGTACTTC. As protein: CASSGDTGPIYEQYF.